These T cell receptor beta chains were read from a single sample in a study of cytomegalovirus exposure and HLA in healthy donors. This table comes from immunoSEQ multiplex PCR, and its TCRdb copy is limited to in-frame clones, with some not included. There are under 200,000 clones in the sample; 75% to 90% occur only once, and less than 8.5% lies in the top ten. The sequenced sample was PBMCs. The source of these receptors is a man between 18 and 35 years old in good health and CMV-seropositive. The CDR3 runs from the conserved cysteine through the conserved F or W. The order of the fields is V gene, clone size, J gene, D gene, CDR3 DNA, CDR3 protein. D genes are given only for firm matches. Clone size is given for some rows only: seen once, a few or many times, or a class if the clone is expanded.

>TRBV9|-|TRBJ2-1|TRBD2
TGTGCCAGCAGCGAGGGCCCTGGGGGGGGAACTGAGCAGTTCTTC
CASSEGPGGGTEQFF
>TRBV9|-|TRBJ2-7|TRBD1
TGTGCCAGCAGCGTAGGGGGGACAGGGGAAGACGAGCAGTACTTC
CASSVGGTGEDEQYF
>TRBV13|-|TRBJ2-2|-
TGTGCCAGCAGCCCTAATACGAACACCGGGGAGCTGTTTTTT
CASSPNTNTGELFF
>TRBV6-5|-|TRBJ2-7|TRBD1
TGTGCCAGCAGTTACTCAGTCCAGGGGGCCCCCTACGAGCAGTACTTC
CASSYSVQGAPYEQYF
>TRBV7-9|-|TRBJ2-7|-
TGTGCCAGCAGCGTGGGGGGTGGAGGGTCCTACGAGCAGTACTTC
CASSVGGGGSYEQYF
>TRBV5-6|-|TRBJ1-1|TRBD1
TGTGCCAGCAGCCCCGGACAGGGTCAAGGTTTCTTT
CASSPGQGQGFF
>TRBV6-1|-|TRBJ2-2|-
TGTGCCAGCAGGGAGGGGGGGTCCGCCGGGGAGCTGTTTTTT
CASREGGSAGELFF
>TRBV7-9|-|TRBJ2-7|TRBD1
TGTGCCAGCAGCAAACGGGCCCACAGGGGGAATAAAAACTACGAGCAGTACTTC
CASSKRAHRGNKNYEQYF
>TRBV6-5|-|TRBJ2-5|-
TGTGCCAGCAGTTACCCAAGGACTTATTTACAGGAGACCCAGTACTTC
CASSYPRTYLQETQYF
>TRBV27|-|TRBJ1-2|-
TGTGCCAGCAGTTTCGGACAGACTTATGGCTACACCTTC
CASSFGQTYGYTF
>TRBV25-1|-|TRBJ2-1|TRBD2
TGTGCCAGCAGTGAATACGGGGCGGGAGTCAGGAATGAGCAGTTCTTC
CASSEYGAGVRNEQFF
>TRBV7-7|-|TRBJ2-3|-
TGTGCCAGCAGCTTAGGGCTAGCAGATACGCAGTATTTT
CASSLGLADTQYF
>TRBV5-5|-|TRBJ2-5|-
TGTGCCAGCAGCAGTAGGGCTGGCGGGGAAGAGACCCAGTACTTC
CASSSRAGGEETQYF
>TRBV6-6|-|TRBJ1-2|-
TGTGCCAGCAGTTCGACGGCGGTCTATGGCTACACCTTC
CASSSTAVYGYTF
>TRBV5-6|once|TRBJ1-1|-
TGTGCCAGCAGCTCCACATTCCCTTTGAACACTGAAGCTTTCTTT
CASSSTFPLNTEAFF
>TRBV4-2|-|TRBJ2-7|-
TGTGCCAGCAGCCAAGATGGTTCGGGTGGCCACTACGAGCAGTACTTC
CASSQDGSGGHYEQYF
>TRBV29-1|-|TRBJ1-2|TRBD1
TGCAGCGTTGCCCTACAGGGGTTGTTTGTGGGCTACACCTTC
CSVALQGLFVGYTF
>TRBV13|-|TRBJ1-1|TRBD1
TGTGCCAGCAGCTCGGGACAGGGGTTCGCTGAAGCTTTCTTT
CASSSGQGFAEAFF
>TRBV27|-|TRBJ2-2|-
TGTGCCAGCAGTTTTACAGGGAGCACCGGGGAGCTGTTTTTT
CASSFTGSTGELFF
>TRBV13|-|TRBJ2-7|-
TGTGCCAGCAGCTTAGGGACTAGCTCCTACGAGCAGTACTTC
CASSLGTSSYEQYF
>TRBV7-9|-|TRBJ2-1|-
TGTGCCAGCAGCCTCCCGGGGGACAATGAGCAGTTCTTC
CASSLPGDNEQFF
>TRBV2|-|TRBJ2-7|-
TGTGCCAGCAGACCAGACACGGTCGGGCAGTACTTC
CASRPDTVGQYF
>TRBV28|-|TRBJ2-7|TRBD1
TGTGCCAGCAGACAACCGGGACAGGGGAACGAGCAGTACTTC
CASRQPGQGNEQYF
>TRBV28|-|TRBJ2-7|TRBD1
TGTGCCAGCACTCTGACAGGGAATATCTACGAGCAGTACTTC
CASTLTGNIYEQYF
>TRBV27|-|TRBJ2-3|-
TGTGCCAGCAGTATGAGACTATTCTCCTTCACAGATACGCAGTATTTT
CASSMRLFSFTDTQYF
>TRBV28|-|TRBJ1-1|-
TGTGCCAGCAGTTTAGGCAGGGGAGCTGAAGCTTTCTTT
CASSLGRGAEAFF
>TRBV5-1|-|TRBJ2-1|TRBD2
TGCGCCAGCAGCTTGAGTTGGGCGGGAGGAACGTTCCACGAGCAGTTCTTC
CASSLSWAGGTFHEQFF
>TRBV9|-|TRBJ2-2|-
TGTGCCAGCAGCTTAACTAACACCGGGGAGCTGTTTTTT
CASSLTNTGELFF
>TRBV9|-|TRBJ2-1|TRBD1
TGTGCCAGCAGCGCCCTTTCGACAGGGGGACTAACGGAGCAGTTCTTC
CASSALSTGGLTEQFF
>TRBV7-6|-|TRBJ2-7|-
TGTGCCAGCAGCTTATCAGGGGAGTCCTACGAGCAGTACTTC
CASSLSGESYEQYF
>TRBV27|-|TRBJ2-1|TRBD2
TGTGCCACCTCTAGCGGGAGCTCCTACAATGAGCAGTTCTTC
CATSSGSSYNEQFF
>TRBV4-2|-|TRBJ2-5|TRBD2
TGTGCCAGCAGCCAAACCGTAGCGGGATCAGAGACCCAGTACTTC
CASSQTVAGSETQYF
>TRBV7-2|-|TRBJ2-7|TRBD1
TGTGCCAGCAGCTTAGCACAGGGGGCTGTTGGTGAGCAGTACTTC
CASSLAQGAVGEQYF
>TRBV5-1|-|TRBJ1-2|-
TGCGCCAGCAGCCTCGGACAGACTTCTGGCTACACCTTC
CASSLGQTSGYTF
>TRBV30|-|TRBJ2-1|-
TGTGCCTGGAGCCGGAATGGGGCGGGGTTCTCCTACAATGAGCAGTTCTTC
CAWSRNGAGFSYNEQFF
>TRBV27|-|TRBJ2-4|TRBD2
TGTGCCAGCAGCCTCCTCTCTAGCGGGAGAGCCAAAAACATTCAGTACTTC
CASSLLSSGRAKNIQYF
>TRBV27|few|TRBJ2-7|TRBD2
TGTGCCAGCAGGCGGGACTACTATTACGAGCAGTACTTC
CASRRDYYYEQYF
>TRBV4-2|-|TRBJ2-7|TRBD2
TGTGCCAGCAGCCAAGTGGGCGGGAGGGCCTCGATATCCGCCGAGCAGTACTTC
CASSQVGGRASISAEQYF
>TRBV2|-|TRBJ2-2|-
TGTGCCAGCAGTGAATTTCTTCTGAACACCGGGGAGCTGTTTTTT
CASSEFLLNTGELFF
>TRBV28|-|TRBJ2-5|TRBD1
TGTGCCAGCAGTTTGGGGACAGGGGGCCAGTACTTC
CASSLGTGGQYF
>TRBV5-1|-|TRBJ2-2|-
TGCGCCAGCAGCTTCTCGCGGGAAGGGACCGGGGAGCTGTTTTTT
CASSFSREGTGELFF
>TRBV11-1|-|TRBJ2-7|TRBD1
TGTGCCAGCAGCCACCCGGACAGGGCCTCGAACGAGCAGTACTTC
CASSHPDRASNEQYF
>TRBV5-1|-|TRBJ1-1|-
TGCGCCAGCAGCTGGACGGGGGGCTCGGACACTGAAGCTTTCTTT
CASSWTGGSDTEAFF
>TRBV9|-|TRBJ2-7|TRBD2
TGTGCCAGCAGCCCCCGCGGGGGGCGGGACGAGCAGTACTTC
CASSPRGGRDEQYF
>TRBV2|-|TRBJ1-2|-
TGTGCCAGCAGGAGTAACTATGGCTACACCTTC
CASRSNYGYTF
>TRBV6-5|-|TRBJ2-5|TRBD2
TGTGCCAGCAGTTATCAGAGCGGGAACCAAGAGACCCAGTACTTC
CASSYQSGNQETQYF
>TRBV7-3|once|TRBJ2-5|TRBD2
TGTGCCAGCAGTCCAGGACTAGCGGTACAAGAGACCCAGTACTTC
CASSPGLAVQETQYF
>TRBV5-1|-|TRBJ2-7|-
TGCGCCAGCAGCTTGCAGGGGGGAGGGCAGTACTTC
CASSLQGGGQYF
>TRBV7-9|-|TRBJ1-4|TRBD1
TGTGCCAGCAGCCCACCCGGGACAGGGGGCGTTCCGGGGGAAAAACTGTTTTTT
CASSPPGTGGVPGEKLFF
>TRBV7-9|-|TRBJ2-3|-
TGTGCCAGCAGAAAAACAGGGTCAGATACGCAGTATTTT
CASRKTGSDTQYF
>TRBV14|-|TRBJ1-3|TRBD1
TGTGCCAGCAGCCACCTATCCGGGACAGGGAGAAACACCATATATTTT
CASSHLSGTGRNTIYF
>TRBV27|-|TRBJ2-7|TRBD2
TGTGCCAGCAGTGCCCTAACTAGCGGGAGGGCTAGGGGAGCCTACGAGCAGTACTTC
CASSALTSGRARGAYEQYF
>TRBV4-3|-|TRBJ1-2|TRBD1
TGCGCCAGCAGCCCGACAGGGTTAGGCTATGGCTACACCTTC
CASSPTGLGYGYTF
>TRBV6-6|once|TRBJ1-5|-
TGTGCCAGCAGTTACGCGGGAAATCAGCCCCAGCATTTT
CASSYAGNQPQHF
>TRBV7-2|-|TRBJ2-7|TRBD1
TGTGCCAGCAGCTTAGCGTCAGGGGGCTACTACGAGCAGTACTTC
CASSLASGGYYEQYF
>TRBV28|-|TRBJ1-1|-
TGTGCCAGCAATGACCGGGACATGGGAAACACTGAAGCTTTCTTT
CASNDRDMGNTEAFF
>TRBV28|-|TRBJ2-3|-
TGTGCCAGCAGTCCTCCCCCGGGCAGGGTTACAGATACGCAGTATTTT
CASSPPPGRVTDTQYF
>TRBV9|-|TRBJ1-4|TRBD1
TGTGCCAGCAGCGGGGACAGTCAGAATGAAAAACTGTTTTTT
CASSGDSQNEKLFF
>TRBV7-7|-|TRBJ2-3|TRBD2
TGTGCCAGCAGCCCGGGGACTAGCGGGAGTCAAGATACGCAGTATTTT
CASSPGTSGSQDTQYF